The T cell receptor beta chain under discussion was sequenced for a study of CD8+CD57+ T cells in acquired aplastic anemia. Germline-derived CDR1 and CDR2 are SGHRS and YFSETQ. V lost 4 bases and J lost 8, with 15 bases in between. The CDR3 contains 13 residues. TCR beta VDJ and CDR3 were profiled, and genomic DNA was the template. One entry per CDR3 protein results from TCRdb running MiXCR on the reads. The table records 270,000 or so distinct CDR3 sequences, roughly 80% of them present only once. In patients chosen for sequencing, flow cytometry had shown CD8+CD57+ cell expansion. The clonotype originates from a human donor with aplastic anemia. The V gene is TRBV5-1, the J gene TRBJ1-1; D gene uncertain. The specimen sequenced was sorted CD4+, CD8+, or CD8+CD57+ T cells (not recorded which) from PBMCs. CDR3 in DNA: TGCGCCAGCAGCCCCCTTGGAGACCACGAAGCTTTCTTT. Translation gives CASSPLGDHEAFF. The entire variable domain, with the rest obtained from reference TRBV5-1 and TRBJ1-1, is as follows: KAGVTQTPRYLIKTRGQQVTLSCSPISGHRSVSWYQQTPGQGLQFLFEYFSETQRNKGNFPGRFSGRQFSNSRSEMNVSTLELGDSALYLCASSPLGDHEAFFGQGTRLTVV.